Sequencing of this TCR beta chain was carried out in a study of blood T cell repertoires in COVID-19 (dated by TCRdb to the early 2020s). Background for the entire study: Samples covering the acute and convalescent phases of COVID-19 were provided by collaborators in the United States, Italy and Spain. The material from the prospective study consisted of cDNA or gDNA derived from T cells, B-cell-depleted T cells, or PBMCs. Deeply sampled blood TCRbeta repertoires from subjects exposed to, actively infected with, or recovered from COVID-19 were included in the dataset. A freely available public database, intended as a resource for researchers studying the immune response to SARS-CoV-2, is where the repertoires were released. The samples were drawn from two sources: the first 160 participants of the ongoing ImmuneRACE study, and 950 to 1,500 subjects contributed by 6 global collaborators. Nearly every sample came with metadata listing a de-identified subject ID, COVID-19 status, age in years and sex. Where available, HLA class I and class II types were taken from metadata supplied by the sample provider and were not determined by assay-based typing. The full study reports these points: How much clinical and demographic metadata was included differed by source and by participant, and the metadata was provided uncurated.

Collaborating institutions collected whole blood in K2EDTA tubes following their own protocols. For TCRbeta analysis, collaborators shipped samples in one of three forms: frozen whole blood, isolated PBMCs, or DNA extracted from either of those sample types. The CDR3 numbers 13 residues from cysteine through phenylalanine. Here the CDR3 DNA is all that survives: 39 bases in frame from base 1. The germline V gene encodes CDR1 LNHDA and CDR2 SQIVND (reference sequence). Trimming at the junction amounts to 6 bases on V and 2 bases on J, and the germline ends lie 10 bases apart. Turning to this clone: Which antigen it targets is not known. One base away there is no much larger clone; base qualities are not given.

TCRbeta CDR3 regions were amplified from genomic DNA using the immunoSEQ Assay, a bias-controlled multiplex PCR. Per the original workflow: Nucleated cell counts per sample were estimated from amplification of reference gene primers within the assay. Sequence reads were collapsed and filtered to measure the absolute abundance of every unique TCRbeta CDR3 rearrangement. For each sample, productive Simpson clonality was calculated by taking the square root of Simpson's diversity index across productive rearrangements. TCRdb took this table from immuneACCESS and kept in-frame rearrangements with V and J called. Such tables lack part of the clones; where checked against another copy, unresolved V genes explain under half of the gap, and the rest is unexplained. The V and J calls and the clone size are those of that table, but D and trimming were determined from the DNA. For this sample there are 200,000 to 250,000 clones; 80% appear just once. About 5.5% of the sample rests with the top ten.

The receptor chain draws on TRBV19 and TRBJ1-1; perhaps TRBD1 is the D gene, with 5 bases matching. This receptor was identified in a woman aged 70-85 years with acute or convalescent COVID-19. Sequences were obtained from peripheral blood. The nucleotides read TGTGCCAGTAGCCTGACAGTAAACACTGAAGCTTTCTTT. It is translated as CASSLTVNTEAFF.